The entry that follows covers one T cell receptor (beta chain) sequence. In the study's own analysis: How many nucleated cells were present was estimated from reference gene primer amplification. Only in-frame clones appear in the TCRdb table, and some are missing; sequencing was by immunoSEQ multiplex PCR. For V, J and clone size, that table is used; D and trimming come from the DNA. This table has roughly 80,000 clones, around 90% appearing once. This record belongs to a study of blood T cell repertoires in COVID-19. Study overall: Collection of acute and convalescent COVID-19 samples took place in the United States, Italy and Spain. Sample material is recorded as cDNA or gDNA derived from T cells, B-cell-depleted T cells, or PBMCs.

The CDR3 length is 14 residues. Germline V gene lookup returns CDR1 SGHTS and CDR2 YDEGEE. The V gene lost 3 bases and the J gene lost 4 bases, with 11 bases spanning the gap. V and J are TRBV5-8 and TRBJ2-1, with D perhaps TRBD2 (5 bases). The source material was peripheral blood. The source of this sequence is a man aged 45 to 65 with active COVID-19. This chain's CDR3 is CASSSRGPYNEQFF. The CDR3 DNA is TGTGCCAGCAGCTCCCGCGGGCCTTACAATGAGCAGTTCTTC.